A selection of T cell receptor beta chains follows, all from one sample in a study of early T cells in non-severe SARS-CoV-2 infection. Via MiXCR, TCRdb re-called the 5' RACE reads, giving one row per CDR3 protein. The table has 50,000 to 60,000 distinct CDR3 sequences, about 5.9% seen once. Sequencing was carried out using whole blood. Source of these receptors: an adult who was a healthcare worker with PCR-confirmed SARS-CoV-2 infection or an uninfected control (not recorded which). The CDR3 runs from the conserved cysteine through the conserved F or W. D genes are given only for firm matches. Not every row has a clone size; where given, it reads once, few, many or a size class.

TRBV12-3/TRBV12-4,TRBD1,TRBJ2-1,many,CASTLGQSNEQFF,TGTGCCAGCACTTTGGGACAGAGCAATGAGCAGTTCTTC
TRBV4-3,NA,TRBJ2-7,many,CASSHSSGGYEQYF,TGCGCCAGCAGCCATTCGTCCGGGGGATACGAGCAGTACTTC
TRBV5-5,NA,TRBJ1-6,many,CASIPAEANNSPLHF,TGTGCCAGCATTCCAGCGGAAGCTAATAATTCACCCCTCCACTTT
TRBV3-1,TRBD1,TRBJ2-1,few,CASAHRVRQGNEQFF,TGTGCCAGCGCCCACCGTGTCCGACAGGGAAATGAGCAGTTCTTC
TRBV29-1,TRBD1,TRBJ1-4,many,CSVLAGGVNEKLFF,TGCAGCGTGCTGGCAGGGGGCGTGAACGAAAAACTGTTTTTT
TRBV29-1,NA,TRBJ1-1,many,CSVDSQAFF,TGCAGCGTTGACTCCCAAGCTTTCTTT
TRBV27,NA,TRBJ2-1,many,CASSLLASYNEQFF,TGTGCCAGCAGTTTATTGGCATCCTACAATGAGCAGTTCTTC
TRBV4-3,NA,TRBJ1-4,many,CASSQDLRQDIEKLFF,TGCGCCAGCAGCCAAGATTTAAGACAGGATATAGAAAAACTGTTTTTT
TRBV5-1,NA,TRBJ2-3,many,CASRGAWGEQDTQYF,TGCGCCAGCAGGGGAGCGTGGGGGGAACAAGATACGCAGTATTTT
TRBV5-6,NA,TRBJ1-4,many,CASSGQSLNEKLFF,TGTGCCAGCAGCGGACAGAGTCTTAATGAAAAACTGTTTTTT
TRBV20-1,TRBD1,TRBJ1-5,few,CSAKDRARHQPQHF,TGCAGTGCAAAGGACAGGGCTAGGCATCAGCCCCAGCATTTT
TRBV27,TRBD2,TRBJ2-1,few,CASSLRLARGNEQFF,TGTGCCAGCAGTTTAAGACTAGCGCGGGGGAATGAGCAGTTCTTC
TRBV11-2,TRBD1,TRBJ2-5,many,CASSLGTGFQETQYF,TGTGCCAGCAGCTTAGGGACAGGGTTCCAAGAGACCCAGTACTTC
TRBV5-1,TRBD1,TRBJ2-1,few,CASTAANRDRGGNEQFF,TGCGCCAGCACAGCTGCAAACAGGGACAGGGGTGGCAATGAGCAGTTCTTC
TRBV4-2,NA,TRBJ1-2,NA,CASSPLGQGKNYGYTF,TGTGCCAGCAGCCCCCTAGGGCAGGGGAAAAACTATGGCTACACCTTC
TRBV9,NA,TRBJ2-3,few,CASSDNPGTPELDTQYF,TGTGCCAGCAGCGACAACCCGGGTACCCCGGAGTTAGATACGCAGTATTTT
TRBV11-2,NA,TRBJ1-2,NA,CASSLWQEGFGYTF,TGTGCCAGCAGCTTATGGCAGGAAGGATTTGGCTACACCTTC
TRBV24-1,TRBD1,TRBJ1-1,NA,CATSESTGGYTEAFF,TGTGCCACCAGTGAATCCACAGGGGGCTACACTGAAGCTTTCTTT
TRBV6-5,NA,TRBJ2-3,few,CASSYSGLSDTQYF,TGTGCCAGCAGTTACTCAGGGCTGTCAGATACGCAGTATTTT
TRBV2,NA,TRBJ1-2,NA,CASSEEGPLLSDYTF,TGTGCCAGCAGTGAAGAGGGACCGTTGTTAAGCGACTACACCTTC
TRBV19,NA,TRBJ2-3,few,CASSPWDFGTDTQYF,TGTGCCAGTAGTCCCTGGGATTTCGGCACAGATACGCAGTATTTT
TRBV7-2,NA,TRBJ1-2,many,CASSQTRDRIYGYTF,TGTGCCAGCAGCCAAACCAGAGACAGGATCTATGGCTACACCTTC